The sequence of this TCR beta chain was determined in a study of cytomegalovirus exposure and HLA in healthy donors. Study context: Clustering assigned about 79% of the approximately 370 genotyped donors to the Caucasian-associated ancestry cluster. General study findings and limits: In vitro testing confirmed a few CMV-associated chains as specific for CMV antigens. Roughly uniform depth of sequencing across donors was assumed in presence/absence analyses. Reported findings show TCR beta sequences accurately forecast HLA-A and HLA-B alleles in most subjects.

The PCR contained 60 Vbeta and 13 Jbeta primers. Produced via immunoSEQ multiplex PCR; TCRdb's table is partial and in-frame only. Of roughly 110,000 clones in the sample, over 80% were seen once. To note about this clone: What it recognizes is unknown.

This CDR3 is built from 11 residues. Looked up from germline, CDR1 is SEHNR and CDR2 is FQNEAQ (reference sequence). V shed 2 bases and J shed 7 bases, with 6 bases lying between them. The receptor was derived from a man aged 25 to 40 in good health and CMV-seropositive. The sample comprised PBMCs. This chain links TRBV7-9 with TRBJ2-7; D call uncertain. The CDR3 coding sequence is TGTGCCAGCAGCTTATTCCAGGAGCAGTACTTC. Translating it yields CASSLFQEQYF.